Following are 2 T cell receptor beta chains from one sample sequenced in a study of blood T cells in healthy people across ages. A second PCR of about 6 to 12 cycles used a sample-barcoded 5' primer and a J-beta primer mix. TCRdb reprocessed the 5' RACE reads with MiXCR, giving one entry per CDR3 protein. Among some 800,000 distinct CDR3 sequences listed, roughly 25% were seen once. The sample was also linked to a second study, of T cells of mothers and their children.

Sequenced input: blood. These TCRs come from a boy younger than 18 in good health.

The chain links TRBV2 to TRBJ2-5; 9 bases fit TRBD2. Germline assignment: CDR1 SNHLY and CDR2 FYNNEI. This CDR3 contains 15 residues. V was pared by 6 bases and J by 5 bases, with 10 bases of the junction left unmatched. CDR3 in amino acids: CASSVQGLAGETQYF. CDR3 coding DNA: TGTGCCAGCAGCGTACAGGGACTAGCCGGGGAGACCCAGTACTTC. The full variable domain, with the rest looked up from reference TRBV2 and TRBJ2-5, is EPEVTQTPSHQVTQMGQEVILRCVPISNHLYFYWYRQILGQKVEFLVSFYNNEISEKSEIFDDQFSVERPDGSNFTLKIRSTKLEDSAMYFCASSVQGLAGETQYFGPGTRLLVL.

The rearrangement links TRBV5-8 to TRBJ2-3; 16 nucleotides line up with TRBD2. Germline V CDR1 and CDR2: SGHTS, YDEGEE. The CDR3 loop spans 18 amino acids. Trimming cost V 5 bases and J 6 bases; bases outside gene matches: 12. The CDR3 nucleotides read TGTGCCAGCAGTCCGGGACTAGCGGGAGGGCCGATCACGGATACGCAGTATTTT. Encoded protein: CASSPGLAGGPITDTQYF.